This TCR beta chain was sequenced for a study of Graves' ophthalmopathy and Graves' hyperthyroidism. Study-wide results and limits: Sensitivity reached more than 85% and specificity almost 83% for a 13-signature model separating ophthalmopathy from stable hyperthyroidism.

As to this clonotype: Its matching antigen is unknown.

RNA served as the template for amplifying TCR beta CDR3 regions. An opening RT-PCR round employed HTBI primers and preceded a second-round multiplex PCR. TCRdb analysed the multiplex PCR reads with MiXCR anew, one entry per CDR3 protein. This sample has hundreds of thousands of distinct CDR3 sequences, with 22% found just once. Input material: peripheral blood. This sequence was found in a woman aged 18-30 years with stable Graves' hyperthyroidism. Some clones in this sample may be carry-over from other donors' samples.

The CDR3 region is CASSLGTIGTEAFF. In DNA, the CDR3 is TGCGCCAGCAGCTTGGGGACAATCGGGACTGAAGCTTTCTTT. The rearrangement links TRBV5-1 to TRBJ1-1, with a tentative D call TRBD1 (5 bases). The CDR3 sequence is 14 residues long. Germline V CDR1 and CDR2: SGHRS, YFSETQ. V lost 0 bases, J lost 5 bases, and 11 bases lay in between.